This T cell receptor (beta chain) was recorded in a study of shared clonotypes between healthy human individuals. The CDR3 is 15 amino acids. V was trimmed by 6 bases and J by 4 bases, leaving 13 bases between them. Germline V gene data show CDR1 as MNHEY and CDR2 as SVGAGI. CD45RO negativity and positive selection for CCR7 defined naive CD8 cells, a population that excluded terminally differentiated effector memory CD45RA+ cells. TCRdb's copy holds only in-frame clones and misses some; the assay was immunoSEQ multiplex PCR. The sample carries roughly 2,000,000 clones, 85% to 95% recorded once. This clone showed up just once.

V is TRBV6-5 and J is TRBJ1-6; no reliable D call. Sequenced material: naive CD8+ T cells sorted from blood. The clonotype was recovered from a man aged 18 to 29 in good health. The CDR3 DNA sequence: TGTGCCAGCAGCCTATGGACTGGGTATAATTCACCCCTCCACTTT. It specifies CASSLWTGYNSPLHF.